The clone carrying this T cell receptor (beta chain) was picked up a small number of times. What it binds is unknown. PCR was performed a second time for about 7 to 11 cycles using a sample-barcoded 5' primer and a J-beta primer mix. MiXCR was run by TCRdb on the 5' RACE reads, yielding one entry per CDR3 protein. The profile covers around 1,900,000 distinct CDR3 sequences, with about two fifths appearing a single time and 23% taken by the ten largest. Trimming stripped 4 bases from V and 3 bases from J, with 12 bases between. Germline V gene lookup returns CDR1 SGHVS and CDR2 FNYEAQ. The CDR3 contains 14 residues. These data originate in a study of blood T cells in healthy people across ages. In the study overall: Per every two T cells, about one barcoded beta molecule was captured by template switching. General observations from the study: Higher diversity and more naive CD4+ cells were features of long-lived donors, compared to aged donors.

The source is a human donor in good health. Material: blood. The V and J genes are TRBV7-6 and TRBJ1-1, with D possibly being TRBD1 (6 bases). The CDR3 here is CASSSDRLDTEAFF. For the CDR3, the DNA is TGTGCCAGCAGCTCCGACAGGCTGGACACTGAAGCTTTCTTT.